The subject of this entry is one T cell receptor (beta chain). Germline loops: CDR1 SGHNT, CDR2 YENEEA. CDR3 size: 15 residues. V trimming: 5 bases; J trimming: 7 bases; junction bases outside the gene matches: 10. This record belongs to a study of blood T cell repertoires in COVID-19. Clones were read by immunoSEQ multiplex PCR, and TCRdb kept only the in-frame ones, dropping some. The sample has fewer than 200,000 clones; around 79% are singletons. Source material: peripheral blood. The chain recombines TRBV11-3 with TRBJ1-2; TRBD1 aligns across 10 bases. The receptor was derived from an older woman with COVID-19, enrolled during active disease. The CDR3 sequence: CASSPRTGGISGYTF. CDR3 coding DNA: TGTGCCAGCAGCCCCAGGACAGGGGGGATTAGTGGCTACACCTTC.